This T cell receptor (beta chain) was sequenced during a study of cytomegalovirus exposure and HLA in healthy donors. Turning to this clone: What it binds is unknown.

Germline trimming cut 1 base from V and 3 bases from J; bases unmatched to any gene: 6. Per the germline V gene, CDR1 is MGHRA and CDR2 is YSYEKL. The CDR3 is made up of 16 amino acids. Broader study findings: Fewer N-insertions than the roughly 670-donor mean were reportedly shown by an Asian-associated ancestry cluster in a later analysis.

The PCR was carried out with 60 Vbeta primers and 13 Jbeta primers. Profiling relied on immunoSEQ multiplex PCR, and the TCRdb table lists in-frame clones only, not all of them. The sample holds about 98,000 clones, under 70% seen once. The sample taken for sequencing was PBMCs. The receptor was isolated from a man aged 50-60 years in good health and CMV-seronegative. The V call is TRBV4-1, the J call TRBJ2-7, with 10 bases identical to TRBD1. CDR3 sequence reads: CASSQGPRTGGYEQYF. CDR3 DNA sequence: TGCGCCAGCAGCCAAGGGCCCAGGACAGGGGGCTACGAGCAGTACTTC.